One and the same sample provided the 9 T cell receptor beta chains below, sequenced in a study of blood T cell repertoires in COVID-19. Repertoires were generated with immunoSEQ multiplex PCR, while TCRdb's copy carries only in-frame clones and drops some. The sample includes about 480,000 clones, 88% of them seen just once. Sequencing input: PBMCs or T cells enriched from blood (not recorded which). Receptors originate from a woman aged 35 to 49 who had recovered from COVID-19.

Only one count was recorded for this clone. The chain combines TRBV14 with TRBJ2-7; D uncertain. The V gene lost 1 base and the J gene lost 3 bases, with 4 bases spanning the gap. Germline-derived CDR1 and CDR2 are SGHDN and FVKESK. The length of the CDR3 is 12 residues. CDR3 amino acids: CASSQAGYEQYF. The CDR3 nucleotides read TGTGCCAGCAGCCAAGCGGGCTACGAGCAGTACTTC.

The rearrangement links TRBV6-2 or TRBV6-3 to TRBJ2-1; the D gene is possibly TRBD2 (5 bases). Trimming removed 4 bases from V and 3 bases from J, with 10 bases in between. The germline gives CDR1 MNHEY, CDR2 SVGEGT. The CDR3 sequence is 14 residues long. CDR3 in amino acids: CASSLPDYYNEQFF. DNA of the CDR3: TGTGCCAGCAGTTTACCCGACTACTACAATGAGCAGTTCTTC.

Written as DNA, the CDR3 is TGTGCCAGCACCGGGGGAGGGCCCATGGCCGGGGAGCTGTTTTTT. The encoded protein is CASTGGGPMAGELFF. The J gene is TRBJ2-2, the V gene TRBV6-5, with TRBD2 matching over 7 bases. Germline values: CDR1 MNHEY, CDR2 SVGAGI. The V and J ends lost 7 bases and 6 bases, in that order; junction bases with no gene match: 11. CDR3 length: 15 residues.

The V and J genes are TRBV5-1 and TRBJ2-1; 7 positions match TRBD2. This CDR3 has 15 amino acids. Germline assignment: CDR1 SGHRS and CDR2 YFSETQ. The trim removed 0 bases at V and 3 bases at J, leaving 3 bases unmatched. In DNA form, the CDR3 reads TGCGCCAGCAGCTTGGGGCTAGCGGACTACAATGAGCAGTTCTTC. Protein: CASSLGLADYNEQFF.

The chain has TRBV7-2 and TRBJ1-1, with D possibly being TRBD1 (5 bases). Germline V lookup: CDR1 SGHTA, CDR2 FQGNSA. Trimming left V 2 bases short and J 3 bases short, with 10 bases between. The CDR3 runs 14 residues. The CDR3 region is CASSLLGGDTEAFF. The CDR3 DNA is TGTGCCAGCAGCTTATTGGGGGGAGACACTGAAGCTTTCTTT.

The rearrangement links TRBV3-1 (or the pseudogene TRBV3-2) to TRBJ2-2, with 9 bases fitting TRBD2. V shed 1 base, J shed 4 bases, and the junction held 10 bases outside the gene matches. The V gene's germline CDR1 is LGHDT and CDR2 YNNKEL (reference sequence). The CDR3 consists of 18 residues. The CDR3 loop is CASSQVDGGGATTGELFF. CDR3 DNA sequence: TGTGCCAGCAGCCAAGTGGATGGCGGGGGGGCGACCACCGGGGAGCTGTTTTTT.

The rearrangement joins TRBV28 to TRBJ1-2; D remains ambiguous. Germline V gene lookup returns CDR1 MDHEN and CDR2 SYDVKM. This CDR3 has 16 amino acids. The ends were cut back, 6 bases at V and 3 bases at J, with 20 bases in the middle. The CDR3 reads CASSPPAVFIDYGYTF. CDR3 coding DNA: TGTGCCAGCAGCCCCCCCGCGGTGTTTATAGACTATGGCTACACCTTC.

This clone was seen once. The CDR3 loop is CASSLQGATGGTEAFF. As DNA, the CDR3 is TGCGCCAGCAGCCTCCAGGGGGCGACGGGGGGCACTGAAGCTTTCTTT. The rearrangement links TRBV5-1 to TRBJ1-1; 8 bases line up with TRBD1. CDR3 length equals 16 residues. Looked up from germline, CDR1 is SGHRS and CDR2 is YFSETQ. The ends lost 4 bases at V and 4 bases at J; junction bases unmatched: 12.

The chain is built from TRBV6-1 and TRBJ1-6; D uncertain. Trimming left V 1 base short and J 4 bases short, with 8 bases between. The CDR3 extends over 15 amino acids. Germline assignment: CDR1 MNHNS and CDR2 SASEGT. This CDR3 reads CASSEGQLYNSPLHF. CDR3 nucleotides: TGTGCCAGCAGTGAAGGTCAACTTTATAATTCACCCCTCCACTTT.